These 4 T cell receptor beta chains were sequenced from one sample in a study of T cell responses to AZD1222 COVID-19 vaccine. This table comes from immunoSEQ multiplex PCR, and its TCRdb copy is limited to in-frame clones, with some not included. The data contain more than 95,000 clones, approximately 92% of them singletons. The specimen comprised peripheral blood, sampled 28 days after the second AZD1222 dose. The source is an adult who received the AZD1222 COVID-19 vaccine.

This chain uses TRBV5-4 with TRBJ1-1; a possible D gene is TRBD1 (5 bases). Germline V gene lookup returns CDR1 SGHNT and CDR2 YYREEE (reference sequence). The CDR3 sequence is 16 residues long. Trimming cost V 0 bases and J 0 bases, with 12 bases left between them. In nucleotides, the CDR3 is TGTGCCAGCAGCTTGGTGTTGGGGGTTATGAACACTGAAGCTTTCTTT. Translating it yields CASSLVLGVMNTEAFF.

The chain combines TRBV7-9 with TRBJ2-7; weak D call: TRBD2 (5 bases). V was trimmed by 5 bases and J by 4 bases, leaving 15 bases between them. CDR3 length: 14 amino acids. CDR1 SEHNR and CDR2 FQNEAQ come from the germline V gene (reference sequence). The CDR3 coding sequence is TGTGCCAGCAGCCCCAGTGTAGGACTTTACGAGCAGTACTTC. Protein: CASSPSVGLYEQYF.

V usage is TRBV10-3 and J usage is TRBJ2-7; maybe TRBD2 (6 bases). V lost 4 bases and J 5 bases, leaving 15 bases between the germline ends. Germline V CDR1 and CDR2: ENHRY, SYGVKD. The CDR3 totals 14 residues. The CDR3 sequence: CAISGRGGLDEQYF. Written as DNA, the CDR3 is TGTGCCATCAGTGGTCGCGGAGGGCTCGACGAGCAGTACTTC.

This chain connects TRBV7-9 to TRBJ2-5; D may be TRBD1 (6 bases). Trimming pared 5 bases from V and 3 bases from J, leaving 13 bases between. The CDR3 spans 14 residues. The V gene's germline CDR1 is SEHNR and CDR2 FQNEAQ (reference sequence). In DNA form, the CDR3 reads TGTGCCAGCAGCCCCGGGACACCCAAAGAGACCCAGTACTTC. It is translated as CASSPGTPKETQYF.